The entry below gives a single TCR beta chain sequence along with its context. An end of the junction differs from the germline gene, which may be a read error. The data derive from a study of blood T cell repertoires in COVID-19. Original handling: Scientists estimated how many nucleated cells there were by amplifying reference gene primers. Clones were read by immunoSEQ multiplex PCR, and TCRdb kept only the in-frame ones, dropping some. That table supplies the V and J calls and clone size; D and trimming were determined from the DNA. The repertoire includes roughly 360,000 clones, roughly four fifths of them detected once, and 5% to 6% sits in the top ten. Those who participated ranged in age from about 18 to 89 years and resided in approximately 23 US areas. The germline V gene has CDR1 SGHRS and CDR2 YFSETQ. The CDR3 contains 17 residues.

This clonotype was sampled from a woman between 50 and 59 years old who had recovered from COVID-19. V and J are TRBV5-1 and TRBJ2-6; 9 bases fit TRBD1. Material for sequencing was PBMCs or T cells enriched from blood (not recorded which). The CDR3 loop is CATSTTGGSSGANVLTF. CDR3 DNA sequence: TGCGCCACCAGCACGACAGGGGGGAGCTCTGGGGCCAACGTCCTGACTTTC.